Shown below are 2 T cell receptor beta chains from a single sample sequenced in a study of T cells in Graves' hyperthyroidism and ophthalmopathy. TCR beta CDR3 region amplification was performed from RNA transcripts. The HTBI set primed first-round TCR CDR3 RT-PCR. TCRdb re-derived calls from the multiplex PCR reads in MiXCR, one entry per CDR3 protein. The sample yields some 600,000 distinct CDR3 sequences, around 45% seen once. The sequencing sample was made of peripheral blood or thyroid tissue (not recorded which). These receptors came from a woman under 30 with Graves' hyperthyroidism.

This clonotype showed up just a few times. The V call is TRBV20-1, the J call TRBJ2-7; a possible D gene is TRBD2 (5 bases). The CDR3 runs 13 residues. Trimming left V 3 bases short and J 6 bases short, with 15 bases between. From germline, CDR1 is DFQATT and CDR2 SNEGSKA (reference sequence). CDR3 nucleotides: TGCAGTGCTAGCGCCGACTTCGGAGGCGAGCAGTACTTC. This sequence encodes CSASADFGGEQYF.

This clonotype was observed at least ten times. The rearrangement links TRBV5-4 to TRBJ1-2; D is possibly TRBD1 (6 bases). This CDR3 contains 14 residues. Germline V CDR1 and CDR2: SGHNT, YYREEE (reference sequence). V shed 0 bases and J shed 6 bases, with 12 bases lying between them. CDR3 residues: CASSLDRGVDGYTF. The CDR3 DNA sequence: TGTGCCAGCAGCTTGGATAGGGGGGTGGATGGCTACACCTTC.